These T cell receptor beta chains were read from a single sample in a study of Graves' ophthalmopathy and Graves' hyperthyroidism. TCRdb re-analysed the multiplex PCR reads in MiXCR, keeping a single row per CDR3 protein. Of a few hundred thousand distinct CDR3 sequences listed, 20% to 25% are singletons. What was sequenced was peripheral blood. These receptors came from a woman between 50 and 59 years old with Graves' ophthalmopathy. Each CDR3 is given with its conserved first and last residue. Fields, in order: V gene, D gene, clone size, J gene, CDR3 protein, CDR3 DNA. A D gene is named only where the DNA matches it firmly. Where a row states a size, it is once, few, many or the class of an expanded clone; other rows omit it.

v_gene: TRBV5-1; d_gene: NA; abundance: few; j_gene: TRBJ2-2; CDR3aa: CASSLELGIGELFF; CDR3nt: TGCGCCAGCAGCTTGGAACTAGGTATCGGGGAGCTGTTTTTT
v_gene: TRBV5-1; d_gene: NA; abundance: many; j_gene: TRBJ2-2; CDR3aa: CASSFKVNTGELFF; CDR3nt: TGCGCCAGCAGCTTTAAGGTGAACACCGGGGAGCTGTTTTTT
v_gene: TRBV6-2/TRBV6-3; d_gene: NA; abundance: many; j_gene: TRBJ2-5; CDR3aa: CASKGGTAIAETQYF; CDR3nt: TGTGCCAGCAAGGGGGGGACAGCTATAGCGGAGACCCAGTACTTC
v_gene: TRBV19; d_gene: TRBD1; abundance: few; j_gene: TRBJ2-3; CDR3aa: CASSPQGALSTDTQYF; CDR3nt: TGTGCCAGTAGTCCCCAGGGGGCCCTAAGCACAGATACGCAGTATTTT
v_gene: TRBV30; d_gene: NA; abundance: many; j_gene: TRBJ1-2; CDR3aa: CAWSQLLDSNYGYTF; CDR3nt: TGTGCCTGGAGTCAGCTCTTAGACTCAAACTATGGCTACACCTTC
v_gene: TRBV6-5; d_gene: NA; abundance: many; j_gene: TRBJ1-1; CDR3aa: CASSYRAGNTEAFF; CDR3nt: TGTGCCAGCAGTTACAGGGCTGGGAACACTGAAGCTTTCTTT
v_gene: TRBV20-1; d_gene: NA; abundance: NA; j_gene: TRBJ1-2; CDR3aa: CSARVAPRGGYNF; CDR3nt: TGCAGTGCTAGAGTGGCCCCTCGAGGAGGCTACAACTTC
v_gene: TRBV9; d_gene: NA; abundance: many; j_gene: TRBJ1-5; CDR3aa: CASSVDPGEPSNQPQHF; CDR3nt: TGTGCCAGCAGCGTAGATCCAGGGGAACCTAGCAATCAGCCCCAGCATTTT
v_gene: TRBV20-1; d_gene: NA; abundance: few; j_gene: TRBJ2-5; CDR3aa: CSARDPNGGETQYF; CDR3nt: TGCAGTGCTAGGGACCCGAACGGGGGCGAGACCCAGTACTTC
v_gene: TRBV7-2; d_gene: NA; abundance: many; j_gene: TRBJ2-7; CDR3aa: CASSLAFRSYEQYF; CDR3nt: TGTGCCAGCAGCTTAGCGTTTCGGAGCTACGAGCAGTACTTC
v_gene: TRBV11-2; d_gene: NA; abundance: many; j_gene: TRBJ2-7; CDR3aa: CASSLGRGMERGSIYEQYF; CDR3nt: TGTGCCAGCAGCTTAGGGAGGGGGATGGAGCGCGGGAGTATATACGAGCAGTACTTC
v_gene: TRBV5-5; d_gene: NA; abundance: many; j_gene: TRBJ2-2; CDR3aa: CASSRSFVTGELFF; CDR3nt: TGTGCCAGCAGCCGGAGTTTCGTTACCGGGGAGCTGTTTTTT
v_gene: TRBV19; d_gene: NA; abundance: many; j_gene: TRBJ2-7; CDR3aa: CASSIVGAYEQYF; CDR3nt: TGTGCCAGTAGTATTGTAGGGGCCTACGAGCAGTACTTC
v_gene: TRBV9; d_gene: NA; abundance: many; j_gene: TRBJ1-1; CDR3aa: CASGTGLGSTEAFF; CDR3nt: TGTGCCAGCGGAACAGGTTTGGGGAGCACTGAAGCTTTCTTT
v_gene: TRBV19; d_gene: TRBD1; abundance: many; j_gene: TRBJ2-4; CDR3aa: CASSQRGLQNIQYF; CDR3nt: TGTGCCAGTAGTCAAAGGGGGCTTCAAAACATTCAGTACTTC
v_gene: TRBV10-3; d_gene: NA; abundance: many; j_gene: TRBJ1-1; CDR3aa: CAIKGGRDRTEAFF; CDR3nt: TGTGCCATCAAGGGGGGCAGGGATCGAACTGAAGCTTTCTTT
v_gene: TRBV20-1; d_gene: NA; abundance: many; j_gene: TRBJ1-1; CDR3aa: CSARVRGFATEAFF; CDR3nt: TGCAGTGCTAGGGTTAGAGGGTTTGCCACTGAAGCTTTCTTT
v_gene: TRBV6-5; d_gene: TRBD1; abundance: many; j_gene: TRBJ1-2; CDR3aa: CASSYSTGVHYGYTF; CDR3nt: TGTGCCAGCAGTTACTCCACAGGGGTTCACTATGGCTACACCTTC
v_gene: TRBV2; d_gene: TRBD1; abundance: many; j_gene: TRBJ2-5; CDR3aa: CASSKAGGLETQYF; CDR3nt: TGTGCCAGCAGTAAGGCAGGGGGTCTAGAGACCCAGTACTTC
v_gene: TRBV28; d_gene: TRBD2; abundance: NA; j_gene: TRBJ2-5; CDR3aa: CASSSPGTSGRANVYF; CDR3nt: TGTGCCAGCAGCTCACCCGGGACTAGCGGGAGGGCCAATGTGTACTTC
v_gene: TRBV6-5; d_gene: TRBD2; abundance: many; j_gene: TRBJ2-7; CDR3aa: CASSYSVGGSRYEQYF; CDR3nt: TGTGCCAGCAGTTACTCTGTCGGCGGGAGCAGGTACGAGCAGTACTTC
v_gene: TRBV30; d_gene: NA; abundance: NA; j_gene: TRBJ1-1; CDR3aa: CASYPTGIPNTEAFF; CDR3nt: TGTGCCTCCTACCCAACAGGGATCCCGAACACTGAAGCTTTCTTT
v_gene: TRBV7-8; d_gene: NA; abundance: many; j_gene: TRBJ1-1; CDR3aa: CASSPRAGTTNTEAFF; CDR3nt: TGTGCCAGCAGCCCCCGCGCCGGGACAACGAACACTGAAGCTTTCTTT
v_gene: TRBV7-8; d_gene: NA; abundance: many; j_gene: TRBJ2-2; CDR3aa: CASTLRVGTQGKTSKAGELFF; CDR3nt: TGTGCCAGCACGCTCCGAGTAGGGACACAAGGAAAGACATCGAAGGCCGGGGAGCTGTTTTTT
v_gene: TRBV6-5; d_gene: NA; abundance: many; j_gene: TRBJ2-7; CDR3aa: CASSYRGTYEQYF; CDR3nt: TGTGCCAGCAGTTACAGAGGGACCTACGAGCAGTACTTC
v_gene: TRBV14; d_gene: TRBD1; abundance: many; j_gene: TRBJ1-1; CDR3aa: CASSQGRGGTEAFF; CDR3nt: TGTGCCAGCAGCCAAGGCAGGGGGGGAACTGAAGCTTTCTTT
v_gene: TRBV28; d_gene: NA; abundance: many; j_gene: TRBJ2-7; CDR3aa: CASLGGATYEQYF; CDR3nt: TGTGCCAGTCTCGGTGGAGCGACCTACGAGCAGTACTTC
v_gene: TRBV25-1; d_gene: NA; abundance: many; j_gene: TRBJ2-7; CDR3aa: CASSERGTAFGEQYF; CDR3nt: TGTGCCAGCAGTGAACGGGGGACAGCCTTCGGGGAGCAGTACTTC
v_gene: TRBV27; d_gene: TRBD2; abundance: NA; j_gene: TRBJ2-3; CDR3aa: CASSRIAGGPVDTQYF; CDR3nt: TGTGCCAGCAGTCGAATAGCGGGAGGGCCTGTAGATACGCAGTATTTT
v_gene: TRBV2; d_gene: TRBD1; abundance: few; j_gene: TRBJ1-2; CDR3aa: CASSRDSLGYGYTF; CDR3nt: TGTGCCAGCAGTCGGGACAGTCTCGGGTATGGCTACACCTTC
v_gene: TRBV27; d_gene: NA; abundance: few; j_gene: TRBJ1-1; CDR3aa: CASTKYTSGNTEAFF; CDR3nt: TGTGCCAGCACCAAATACACCTCAGGGAACACTGAAGCTTTCTTT
v_gene: TRBV27; d_gene: NA; abundance: many; j_gene: TRBJ2-7; CDR3aa: CASNPGTPTPYEQYF; CDR3nt: TGTGCCAGCAATCCCGGGACCCCAACACCCTACGAGCAGTACTTC
v_gene: TRBV10-1; d_gene: NA; abundance: many; j_gene: TRBJ2-2; CDR3aa: CASSEGRGDTGELFF; CDR3nt: TGCGCCAGCAGTGAGGGCAGGGGAGACACCGGGGAGCTGTTTTTT
v_gene: TRBV10-2; d_gene: NA; abundance: many; j_gene: TRBJ1-2; CDR3aa: CASSESRWGDGYTF; CDR3nt: TGCGCCAGCAGTGAGTCACGTTGGGGGGATGGCTACACCTTC
v_gene: TRBV7-6; d_gene: NA; abundance: many; j_gene: TRBJ1-1; CDR3aa: CASSLAGSATEAFF; CDR3nt: TGTGCCAGCAGCTTAGCTGGGTCGGCCACTGAAGCTTTCTTT